A single sample is the source of the 24 T cell receptor beta chains below, sequenced in a study of T cell responses to AZD1222 COVID-19 vaccine. Sequencing was performed with immunoSEQ multiplex PCR; in TCRdb, only in-frame clones are kept and a portion is missing. The top ten hold 20% to 30% of the sample, which has 50,000 to 55,000 clones, about four fifths seen once. This material consisted of peripheral blood, taken on day 0 of AZD1222 vaccination. Every receptor here comes from an adult in good health.

This rearrangement joins TRBV2 to TRBJ1-1; D gene unclear. V lost 7 bases and J 1 base, leaving 10 bases between the germline ends. This CDR3 contains 13 residues. In germline, CDR1 is SNHLY, CDR2 FYNNEI. In DNA, the CDR3 is TGTGCCAGCAAATTCCTGGAGAACACTGAAGCTTTCTTT. Translation gives CASKFLENTEAFF.

On this clone: Given a much more abundant clone one base away, this may be a read error. V gene TRBV28 combines with J gene TRBJ1-6; no clear D. CDR1 and CDR2 (germline): MDHEN, SYDVKM. The CDR3 is 14 amino acids. The CDR3 protein is CAGRTTLGNSPLHF. The CDR3, as DNA: TGTGCCGGCAGGACGACTCTTGGGAATTCACCCCTCCACTTT.

The V gene is TRBV6-6, the J gene TRBJ1-3; 9 positions match TRBD1. CDR3 length: 15 amino acids. The V gene end was trimmed by 7 bases and the J gene end by 5 bases; junction bases not matched to a gene: 9. Germline CDR1 reads MNHNY; CDR2 reads SVGAGI (reference sequence). CDR3: CASTPGQGGRNTIYF. The DNA for the CDR3 is TGTGCCAGCACCCCGGGACAGGGAGGACGAAACACCATATATTTT.

This chain connects TRBV30 to TRBJ2-1; TRBD2 might be the D (6 bases). The CDR3 runs to 12 residues. Germline CDR1 GTSNPN, CDR2 SVGIG (reference sequence). V lost 3 bases, J lost 5 bases, and 8 bases lay in between. The CDR3 DNA reads as TGTGCCTGGAGCGTAGCGGACAATGAGCAGTTCTTC. Its protein is CAWSVADNEQFF. The variable domain in full, completed from reference TRBV30 and TRBJ2-1, reads SQTIHQWPATLVQPVGSPLSLECTVEGTSNPNLYWYRQAAGRGLQLLFYSVGIGQISSEVPQNLSASRPQDRQFILSSKKLLLSDSGFYLCAWSVADNEQFFGPGTRLTVL.

The J gene is TRBJ2-1, the V gene TRBV5-4; 8 bases agree with TRBD2. The CDR3 contains 18 residues. Germline CDR1 SGHNT, CDR2 YYREEE (reference sequence). The V gene end was trimmed by 2 bases and the J gene end by 0 bases; junction bases not matched to a gene: 10. For the CDR3, the DNA is TGTGCCAGCAGCTTAGGGACGCTAGCGGGCGGCTCCTACAATGAGCAGTTCTTC. It translates to CASSLGTLAGGSYNEQFF. The variable domain in full, with the rest retrieved from reference TRBV5-4 and TRBJ2-1, is ETGVTQSPTHLIKTRGQQVTLRCSSQSGHNTVSWYQQALGQGPQFIFQYYREEENGRGNFPPRFSGLQFPNYSSELNVNALELDDSALYLCASSLGTLAGGSYNEQFFGPGTRLTVL.

The chain couples TRBV27 to TRBJ2-7; 7 nucleotides align to TRBD1. V dropped 5 bases and J dropped 3; count of bases not matched to a gene: 7. CDR3 length: 14 amino acids. Germline-derived CDR1 and CDR2 are MNHEY and SMNVEV (reference sequence). CDR3 in amino acids: CASSIGSGGYEQYF. The CDR3 bases are TGTGCCAGCAGTATAGGGTCAGGGGGCTACGAGCAGTACTTC.

This clone was observed a few times. The chain combines TRBV7-2 with TRBJ2-5, with D tentatively TRBD1 (5 bases). Deletions cut 5 bases from V and 1 base from J, with 14 bases between. CDR1 is SGHTA and CDR2 is FQGNSA in the germline V gene. The CDR3 totals 15 residues. CDR3 sequence (DNA): TGTGCCAGCAGCAATCCTTGGGGCACCCAAGAGACCCAGTACTTC. Its protein product is CASSNPWGTQETQYF.

This chain uses TRBV13 with TRBJ2-6, with 7 bases fitting TRBD1. J lost 0 bases, V lost 5 bases, and 10 bases had no gene match. The CDR3 extends over 18 amino acids. CDR1 is PRHDT and CDR2 is FYEKMQ in the germline V gene (reference sequence). CDR3 loop: CASSAYQWDSSGANVLTF. The DNA of the CDR3 is TGTGCCAGCAGCGCATATCAATGGGACAGCTCTGGGGCCAACGTCCTGACTTTC.

The rearrangement joins TRBV2 to TRBJ2-1; D unresolved. V was pared by 1 base and J by 9 bases, with 7 bases between. Germline assignment: CDR1 SNHLY and CDR2 FYNNEI. This CDR3 spans 12 amino acids. The chain's CDR3 is CASSEVGIEQFF. CDR3 DNA sequence: TGTGCCAGCAGTGAAGTGGGGATTGAGCAGTTCTTC. The full variable domain, with the rest looked up from reference TRBV2 and TRBJ2-1, is EPEVTQTPSHQVTQMGQEVILRCVPISNHLYFYWYRQILGQKVEFLVSFYNNEISEKSEIFDDQFSVERPDGSNFTLKIRSTKLEDSAMYFCASSEVGIEQFFGPGTRLTVL.

V is TRBV10-1 and J is TRBJ2-3, with TRBD2 identical over 8 bases. The CDR3 is 16 residues long. Germline-derived CDR1 and CDR2 are WNHNN and SYGVQD (reference sequence). The J segment lost 5 bases and the V segment lost 2 bases, leaving 9 bases of the junction unmatched. CDR3 region: CASSESSGNGGDTQYF. CDR3 in DNA: TGCGCCAGCAGTGAGAGTAGCGGGAACGGAGGAGATACGCAGTATTTT.

V gene TRBV29-1 combines with J gene TRBJ2-3, with D perhaps matching TRBD1 (5 bases). V was trimmed by 0 bases and J by 1 base, leaving 11 bases between them. The CDR3 loop spans 15 amino acids. Germline V gene data show CDR1 as SQVTM and CDR2 as ANQGSEA. The CDR3: CSVEDQRQRTDTQYF. CDR3 in DNA: TGCAGCGTTGAAGATCAACGACAGCGCACAGATACGCAGTATTTT.

The chain recombines TRBV7-2 with TRBJ2-7; TRBD1 agrees at 7 bases. V lost 3 bases to trimming and J lost 1 base; unmatched junction nucleotides: 9. The germline CDR1 and CDR2 sequences are SGHTA and FQGNSA. CDR3 size: 16 residues. The CDR3 loop reads CASSFSDRDPSYEQYF. The CDR3, as DNA: TGTGCCAGCAGCTTTTCCGACAGGGATCCTTCCTACGAGCAGTACTTC.

The V gene is TRBV11-3, the J gene TRBJ2-1, with 7 positions matching TRBD1. V shed 4 bases and J 0 bases; nucleotides not matched to a gene: 9. The CDR3 extends over 17 amino acids. The germline V gene encodes CDR1 SGHNT and CDR2 YENEEA. DNA for the CDR3: TGTGCCAGCAGCTCCCGGGACAGCCGGAACTCCTACAATGAGCAGTTCTTC. Protein sequence: CASSSRDSRNSYNEQFF.

A few counts support this clone. V is TRBV19 and J is TRBJ2-7; no definite D call. The CDR3 is 14 residues long. V was clipped by 0 bases and J by 0 bases, with 6 bases between them. Germline CDR1 reads LNHDA; CDR2 reads SQIVND (reference sequence). CDR3 bases: TGTGCCAGTAGTATAGAGGGGAACTCCTACGAGCAGTACTTC. This encodes CASSIEGNSYEQYF.

The V and J genes are TRBV19 and TRBJ2-7; possibly TRBD2 for D (6 bases). The CDR3 spans 16 residues. Trimming stripped 1 base from V and 1 base from J, with 14 bases between. Germline V CDR1 and CDR2: LNHDA, SQIVND (reference sequence). As DNA, the CDR3 is TGTGCCAGTAGTATAGTCCCCCGGGGGAGTTCCTACGAGCAGTACTTC. It translates to CASSIVPRGSSYEQYF.

The chain links TRBV5-1 to TRBJ2-6, with 7 bases that match TRBD1. The V gene's germline CDR1 is SGHRS and CDR2 YFSETQ. The CDR3 runs to 19 residues. V lost 1 base, J lost 2 bases, and 12 bases stayed unmatched. As DNA, the CDR3 is TGCGCCAGCAGCTTGAGGATAGGGGGCCGGGGACCTGGGGCCAACGTCCTGACTTTC. Protein: CASSLRIGGRGPGANVLTF.

The V and J genes are TRBV21-1 and TRBJ1-4; TRBD1 reflects the table's D call only, with no check against the DNA. TRBV21-1 corresponds to a pseudogene. The length of the CDR3 is 15 residues. CDR3 in amino acids: CASSIDRGRDEKLFF. CDR3 sequence (DNA): TGTGCCAGCAGTATAGACAGGGGGCGCGATGAAAAACTGTTTTTT.

CDR3 sequence (DNA): TGTGCCACCAGCAGAGATAGGCCGGGTCCTACAAATTCACCCCTCCACTTT. It translates to CATSRDRPGPTNSPLHF. This chain connects TRBV15 to TRBJ1-6, with unresolved D. CDR1 is LNHNV, CDR2 YYDKDF, per germline (reference sequence). The V end lost 0 bases, the J end lost 7 bases, and 16 bases lay between the germline ends. The CDR3 totals 17 residues. The whole variable domain, filled in from reference TRBV15 and TRBJ1-6, reads DAMVIQNPRYQVTQFGKPVTLSCSQTLNHNVMYWYQQKSSQAPKLLFHYYDKDFNNEADTPDNFQSRRPNTSFCFLDIRSPGLGDTAMYLCATSRDRPGPTNSPLHFGNGTRLTVT.

The J gene is TRBJ1-5, the V gene TRBV24-1; D gene uncertain. The CDR3 covers 15 residues. CDR1 KGHDR and CDR2 SFDVKD come from the germline V gene. Trimming cost V 4 bases and J 3 bases, with 12 bases left between them. In DNA, the CDR3 is TGTGCCACCAGTGACCCGAGGGTACCCAATCAGCCCCAGCATTTT. The encoded protein is CATSDPRVPNQPQHF.

The genes are TRBV4-1 and TRBJ1-6, with unresolved D. Trimming cost V 4 bases and J 14 bases, with 18 bases left between them. There are 14 residues in the CDR3. The germline V gene encodes CDR1 MGHRA and CDR2 YSYEKL. CDR3 coding DNA: TGCGCCAGCAGCCTAAAGAGCGGGGAGTATTCCCTCCACTTT. Encoded protein: CASSLKSGEYSLHF.

The CDR3 sequence is CASSVGQGNGYTF. The CDR3 bases are TGTGCCAGCAGCGTTGGACAGGGAAACGGCTACACCTTC. The rearrangement uses TRBV5-4 and TRBJ1-2, with 8 bases matching TRBD1. The CDR3 is 13 amino acids. CDR1 and CDR2 (germline): SGHNT, YYREEE (reference sequence). The J segment lost 8 bases and the V segment lost 4 bases, leaving 7 bases of the junction unmatched.

The genes are TRBV28 and TRBJ1-3, with TRBD1 matching over 7 bases. V gave up 5 bases and J gave up 3 bases; unmatched junction bases: 13. This CDR3 is built from 17 residues. CDR1 is MDHEN and CDR2 is SYDVKM in the germline V gene. CDR3: CASSQGGGRGFGNTIYF. The CDR3 bases are TGTGCCAGCAGTCAGGGAGGGGGCAGGGGGTTTGGAAACACCATATATTTT.

This chain connects TRBV30 to TRBJ1-1, with a tentative D call TRBD1 (6 bases). Germline V lookup: CDR1 GTSNPN, CDR2 SVGIG (reference sequence). The CDR3 extends over 13 amino acids. V was clipped by 2 bases and J by 2 bases, with 9 bases between them. The CDR3: CAWSPRGNTEAFF. The CDR3, as DNA: TGTGCCTGGAGTCCCAGGGGAAACACTGAAGCTTTCTTT.

This chain connects TRBV30 to TRBJ1-2; D may be TRBD1 (5 bases). Trimming cost V 0 bases and J 8 bases, with 10 bases left between them. Germline lookup yields CDR1 GTSNPN and CDR2 SVGIG (reference sequence). The CDR3 spans 12 residues. The CDR3 bases are TGTGCCTGGAGTGTACCCGGGGGAGGCTACACCTTC. This codes for CAWSVPGGGYTF. Complete variable domain (other parts from reference TRBV30 and TRBJ1-2): SQTIHQWPATLVQPVGSPLSLECTVEGTSNPNLYWYRQAAGRGLQLLFYSVGIGQISSEVPQNLSASRPQDRQFILSSKKLLLSDSGFYLCAWSVPGGGYTFGSGTRLTVV.